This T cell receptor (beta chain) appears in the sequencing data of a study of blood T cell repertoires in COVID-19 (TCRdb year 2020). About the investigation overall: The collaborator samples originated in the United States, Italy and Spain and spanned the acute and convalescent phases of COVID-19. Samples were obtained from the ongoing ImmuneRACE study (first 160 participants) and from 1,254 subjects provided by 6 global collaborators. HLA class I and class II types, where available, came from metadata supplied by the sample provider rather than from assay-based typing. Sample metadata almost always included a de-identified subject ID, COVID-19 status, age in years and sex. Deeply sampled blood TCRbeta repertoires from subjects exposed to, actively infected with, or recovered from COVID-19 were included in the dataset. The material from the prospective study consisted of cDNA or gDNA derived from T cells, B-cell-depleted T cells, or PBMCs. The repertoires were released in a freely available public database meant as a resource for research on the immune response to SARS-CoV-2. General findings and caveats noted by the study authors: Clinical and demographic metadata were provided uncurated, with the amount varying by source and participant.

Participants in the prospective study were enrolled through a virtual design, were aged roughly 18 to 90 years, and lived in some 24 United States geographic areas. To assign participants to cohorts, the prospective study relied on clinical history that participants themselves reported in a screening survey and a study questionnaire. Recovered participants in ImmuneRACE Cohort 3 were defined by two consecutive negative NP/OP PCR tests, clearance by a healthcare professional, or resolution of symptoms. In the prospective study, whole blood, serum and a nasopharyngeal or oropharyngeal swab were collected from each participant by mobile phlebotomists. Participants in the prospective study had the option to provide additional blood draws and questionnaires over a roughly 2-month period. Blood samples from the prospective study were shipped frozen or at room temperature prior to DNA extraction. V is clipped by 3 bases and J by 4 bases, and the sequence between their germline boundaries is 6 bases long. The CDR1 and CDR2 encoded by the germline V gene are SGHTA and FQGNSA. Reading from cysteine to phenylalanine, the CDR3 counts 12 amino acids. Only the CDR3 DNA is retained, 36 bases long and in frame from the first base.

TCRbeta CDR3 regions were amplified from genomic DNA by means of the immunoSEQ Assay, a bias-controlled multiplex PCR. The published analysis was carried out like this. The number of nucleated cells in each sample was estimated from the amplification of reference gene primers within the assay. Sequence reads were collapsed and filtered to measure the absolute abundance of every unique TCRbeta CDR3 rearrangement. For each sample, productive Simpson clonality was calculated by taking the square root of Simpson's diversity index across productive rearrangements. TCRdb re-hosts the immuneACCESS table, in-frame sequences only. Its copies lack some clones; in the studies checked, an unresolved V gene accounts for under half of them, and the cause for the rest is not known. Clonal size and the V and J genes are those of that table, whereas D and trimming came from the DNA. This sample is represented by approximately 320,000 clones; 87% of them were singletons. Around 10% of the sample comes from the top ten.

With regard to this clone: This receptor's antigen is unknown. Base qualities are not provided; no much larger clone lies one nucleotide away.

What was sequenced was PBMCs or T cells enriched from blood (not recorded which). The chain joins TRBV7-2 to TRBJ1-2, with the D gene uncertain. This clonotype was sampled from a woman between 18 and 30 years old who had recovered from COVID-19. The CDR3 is CASSFNSYGYTF. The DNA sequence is TGTGCCAGCAGCTTTAACAGCTATGGCTACACCTTC.